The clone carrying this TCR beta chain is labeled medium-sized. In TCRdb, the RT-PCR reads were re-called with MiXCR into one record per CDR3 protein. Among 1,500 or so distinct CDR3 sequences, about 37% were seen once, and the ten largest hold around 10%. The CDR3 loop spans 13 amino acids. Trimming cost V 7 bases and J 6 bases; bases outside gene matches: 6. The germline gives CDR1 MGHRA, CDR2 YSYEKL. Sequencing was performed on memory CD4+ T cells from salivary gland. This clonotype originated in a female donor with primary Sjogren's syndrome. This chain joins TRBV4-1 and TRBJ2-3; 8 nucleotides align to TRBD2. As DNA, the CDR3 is TGCGCCAGCACCTCAACGGGGGGGGATACGCAGTATTTT. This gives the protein CASTSTGGDTQYF.